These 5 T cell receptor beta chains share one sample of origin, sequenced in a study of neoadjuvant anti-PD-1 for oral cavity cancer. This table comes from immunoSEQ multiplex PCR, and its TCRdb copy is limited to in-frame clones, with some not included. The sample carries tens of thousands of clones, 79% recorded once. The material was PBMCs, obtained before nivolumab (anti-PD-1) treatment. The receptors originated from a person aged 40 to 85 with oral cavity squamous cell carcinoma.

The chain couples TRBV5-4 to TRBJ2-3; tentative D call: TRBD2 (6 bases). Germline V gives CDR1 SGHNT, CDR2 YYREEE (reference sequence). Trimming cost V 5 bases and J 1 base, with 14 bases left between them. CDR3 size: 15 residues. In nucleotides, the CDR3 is TGTGCCAGCAGTTCTGATGGCGGGGGCACAGATACGCAGTATTTT. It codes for CASSSDGGGTDTQYF.

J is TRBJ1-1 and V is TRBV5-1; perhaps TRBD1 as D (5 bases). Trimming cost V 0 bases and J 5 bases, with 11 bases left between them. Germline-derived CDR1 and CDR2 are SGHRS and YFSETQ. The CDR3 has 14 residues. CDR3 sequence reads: CASSLGGAVTEAFF. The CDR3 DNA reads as TGCGCCAGCAGCTTGGGGGGCGCGGTGACTGAAGCTTTCTTT.

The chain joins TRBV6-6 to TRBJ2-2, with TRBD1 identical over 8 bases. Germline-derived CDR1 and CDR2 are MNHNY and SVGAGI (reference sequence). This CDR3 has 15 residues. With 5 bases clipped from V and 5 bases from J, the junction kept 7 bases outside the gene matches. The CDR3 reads CASSPPGQVTGELFF. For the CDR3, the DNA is TGTGCCAGCAGTCCCCCGGGACAGGTGACCGGGGAGCTGTTTTTT.

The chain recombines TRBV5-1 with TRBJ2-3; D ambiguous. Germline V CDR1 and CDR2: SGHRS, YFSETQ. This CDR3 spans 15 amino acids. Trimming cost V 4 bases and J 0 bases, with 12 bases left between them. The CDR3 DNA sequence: TGCGCCAGCAGCCGACGCGGCGGTAGCACAGATACGCAGTATTTT. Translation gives CASSRRGGSTDTQYF.

The CDR3 sequence: CAISSRTSGGGDTQYF. The CDR3, as DNA: TGCGCCATCTCTTCCCGGACTAGCGGGGGAGGGGATACGCAGTATTTT. V and J are TRBV10-2 and TRBJ2-3; 13 nucleotides agree with TRBD2. After removal of 10 bases from V and 6 bases from J, the junction contained 13 bases not matched to a gene. Per the germline V gene, CDR1 is WSHSY and CDR2 is SAAADI. This CDR3 is built from 16 residues.